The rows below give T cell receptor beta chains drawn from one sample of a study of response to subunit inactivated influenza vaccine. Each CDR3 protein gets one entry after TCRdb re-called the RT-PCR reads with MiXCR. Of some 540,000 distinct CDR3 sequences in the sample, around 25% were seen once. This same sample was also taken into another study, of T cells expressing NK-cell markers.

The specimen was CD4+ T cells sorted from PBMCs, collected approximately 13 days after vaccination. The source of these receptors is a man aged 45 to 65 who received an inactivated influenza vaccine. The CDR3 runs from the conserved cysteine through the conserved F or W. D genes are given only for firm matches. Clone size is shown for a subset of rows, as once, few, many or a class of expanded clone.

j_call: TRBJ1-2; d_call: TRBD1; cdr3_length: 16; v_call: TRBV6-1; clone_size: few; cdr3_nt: TGTGCCAGCAGGACCGGACAGGGGACAGCTAACTATGGCTACACCTTC; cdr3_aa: CASRTGQGTANYGYTF
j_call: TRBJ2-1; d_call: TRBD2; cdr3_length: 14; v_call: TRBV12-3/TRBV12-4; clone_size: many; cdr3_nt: TGTGCCAGCGGAATTAGCGGGGACTACAATGAGCAGTTCTTC; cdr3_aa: CASGISGDYNEQFF
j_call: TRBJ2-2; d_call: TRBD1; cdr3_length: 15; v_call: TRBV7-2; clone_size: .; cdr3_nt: TGTGCCAGCAGCTCCAACAGGGGGCGGATCGGGGAGCTGTTTTTT; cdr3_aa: CASSSNRGRIGELFF
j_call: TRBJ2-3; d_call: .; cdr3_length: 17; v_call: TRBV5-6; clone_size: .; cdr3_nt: TGTGCCAGCAGGAGACAGAGTAGGGTTGGGGTGACAGATACGCAGTATTTT; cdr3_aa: CASRRQSRVGVTDTQYF
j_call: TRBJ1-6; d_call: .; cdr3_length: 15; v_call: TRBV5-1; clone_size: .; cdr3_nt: TGCGCCAGCAGCGGGGGACACCCGGATAATTCACCCCTCCACTTT; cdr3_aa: CASSGGHPDNSPLHF
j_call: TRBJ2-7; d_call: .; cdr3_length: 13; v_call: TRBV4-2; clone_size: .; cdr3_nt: TGTGCCAGCAGCCAAGAGGGGGGCGTCGAGCAGTACTTC; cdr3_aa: CASSQEGGVEQYF
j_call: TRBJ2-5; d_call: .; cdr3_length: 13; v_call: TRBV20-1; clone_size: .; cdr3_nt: TGCAGTGCTAGGAACCCGACGGTCGAGACCCAGTACTTC; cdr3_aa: CSARNPTVETQYF
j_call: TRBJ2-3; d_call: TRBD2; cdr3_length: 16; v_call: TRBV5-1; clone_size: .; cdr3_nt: TGCGCCAGCAGCCCACGGGAGGGAACTAGCACAGATACGCAGTATTTT; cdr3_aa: CASSPREGTSTDTQYF
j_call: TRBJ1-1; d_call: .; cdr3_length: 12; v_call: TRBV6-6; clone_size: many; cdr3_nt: TGTGCCAGCAGGCAGGGGCACGAGGAAGCTTTCTTT; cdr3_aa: CASRQGHEEAFF
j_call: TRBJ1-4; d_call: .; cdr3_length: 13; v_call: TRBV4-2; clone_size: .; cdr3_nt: TGTGCCAGCAGCGCTCGTGGGCCTGGGAAACTGTTTTTT; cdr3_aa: CASSARGPGKLFF
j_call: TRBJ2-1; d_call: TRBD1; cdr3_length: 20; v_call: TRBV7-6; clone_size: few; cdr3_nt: TGTGCCAGCAGCTTAATATGGTCAGGGGGCGGAACGGGCACCTACAATGAGCAGTTCTTC; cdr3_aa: CASSLIWSGGGTGTYNEQFF
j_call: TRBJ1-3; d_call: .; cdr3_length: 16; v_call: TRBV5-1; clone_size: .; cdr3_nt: TGCGCCAGCAGCTTAGGAGGGAGTGAGGCTGGAAACACCATATATTTT; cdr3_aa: CASSLGGSEAGNTIYF
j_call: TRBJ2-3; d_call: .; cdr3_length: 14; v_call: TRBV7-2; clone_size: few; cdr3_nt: TGTGCCAGCAGCTTAGTACTAGGAGGAAATACGCAGTATTTT; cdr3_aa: CASSLVLGGNTQYF
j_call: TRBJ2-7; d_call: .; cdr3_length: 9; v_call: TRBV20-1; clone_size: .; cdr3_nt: TGCAGTGTCGGGCTAGAGCAGTACTTC; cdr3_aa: CSVGLEQYF
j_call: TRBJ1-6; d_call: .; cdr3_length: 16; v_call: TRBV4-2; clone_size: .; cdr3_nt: TGTGCCAGCAGCCATGTACAGGGAAAGGGGGATTCACCCCTCCACTTT; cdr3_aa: CASSHVQGKGDSPLHF
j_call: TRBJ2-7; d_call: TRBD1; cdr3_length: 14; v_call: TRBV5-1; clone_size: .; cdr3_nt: TGCGCCAGCAGCTTGGGGGACAGCTTCTACGAGCAGTACTTC; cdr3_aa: CASSLGDSFYEQYF
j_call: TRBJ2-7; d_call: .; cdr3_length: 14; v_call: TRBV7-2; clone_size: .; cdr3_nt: TGTGCCAGCAGCTTTGGGGCCGGAAGATACGAGCAGTACTTC; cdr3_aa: CASSFGAGRYEQYF
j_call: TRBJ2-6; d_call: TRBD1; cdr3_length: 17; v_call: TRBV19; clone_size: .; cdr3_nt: TGTGCCAGTAGTATAGGGGACAGGGGCTCTGGGGCCAACGTCCTGACTTTC; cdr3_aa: CASSIGDRGSGANVLTF
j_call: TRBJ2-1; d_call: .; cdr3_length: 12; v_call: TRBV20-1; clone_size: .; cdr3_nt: TGCAGTGCCGGCCCACAGTTCAATGAGCAGTTCTTC; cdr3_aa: CSAGPQFNEQFF